The rows below give T cell receptor beta chains drawn from one sample of a study of blood T cell repertoires in COVID-19. Here immunoSEQ multiplex PCR was the method, and the copy in TCRdb shows in-frame clones only, minus some. The profile covers around 440,000 clones, with 88% appearing a single time and over 9.5% taken by the ten largest. Source material: peripheral blood. These receptors were obtained from a woman in her forties or fifties with COVID-19, enrolled during active disease. The CDR3 runs from the conserved cysteine through the conserved F or W. D genes are given only for firm matches. The size field is filled for only some rows; it gives once, few, many or a size class.

TRBV2 | 15 | NA | NA | CASRSDLGATSPLHF
TRBV5-1 | 15 | NA | NA | CASSLAGQGGEKLFF
TRBV4-2 | 12 | NA | NA | CASSQDRGEQFF
TRBV11-2 | 14 | NA | TRBD2 | CASSLGLAGNEQFF
TRBV7-9 | 19 | NA | NA | CASSIDELAGVSGANVLTF
TRBV27 | 17 | NA | TRBD1 | CASSFATGGEANYGYTF
TRBV19 | 15 | NA | TRBD1 | CASSAGTGGPYEQYF
TRBV4-1 | 16 | NA | NA | CASSQDPGDHTDTQYF
TRBV12-3/TRBV12-4 | 13 | NA | NA | CASSFGLNTEAFF
TRBV5-1 | 15 | NA | TRBD2 | CASSGTSGGEDTQYF
TRBV5-1 | 13 | NA | NA | CASSLSDTGELFF
TRBV5-1 | 17 | NA | TRBD2 | CASSSTSGGAGVDEQFF
TRBV5-1 | 15 | NA | NA | CASSLRRGRDGELFF
TRBV6-5 | 15 | NA | NA | CASSPERLTNYGYTF
TRBV6-1 | 19 | NA | TRBD2 | CASSEAPASGGSSYNEQFF
TRBV19 | 15 | NA | NA | CASMSGRTTNEKLFF
TRBV3-1/TRBV3-2 | 12 | NA | NA | CASRSDGFEAFF
TRBV7-2 | 12 | once | NA | CASSLGGDIQYF
TRBV9 | 13 | NA | NA | CASSARVGNTIYF
TRBV5-4 | 14 | NA | TRBD1 | CASSLEGGSTEAFF
TRBV5-1 | 15 | NA | TRBD1 | CASSLETGWEDTQYF
TRBV30 | 16 | NA | TRBD1 | CAWSGPGTASNQPQHF
TRBV7-9 | 18 | NA | NA | CASSLGYRGAGANTEAFF
TRBV12-3/TRBV12-4 | 13 | NA | TRBD1 | CASTQRDSGGYTF
TRBV7-8 | 15 | NA | NA | CASSLHRVVGLGYTF
TRBV5-4 | 15 | NA | TRBD1 | CASSLMGTVSDEQYF
TRBV12-5 | 15 | NA | TRBD1 | CASGSPGQGSWEQFF
TRBV3-1/TRBV3-2 | 16 | NA | TRBD2 | CASSQDVTSGGYTQYF
TRBV6-4 | 13 | few | NA | CASSDSRGTEAFF
TRBV11-2 | 17 | NA | NA | CASSLGPLGGGGDTQYF
TRBV6-5 | 15 | NA | TRBD2 | CASSFSGGAWDTQYF
TRBV19 | 14 | NA | NA | CASSIMSSGNTIYF
TRBV19 | 15 | NA | NA | CASSIPGKGQETQYF
TRBV9 | 13 | NA | TRBD1 | CASSPTGISEQFF
TRBV13 | 12 | NA | TRBD2 | CASSLAAGELFF
TRBV3-1/TRBV3-2 | 15 | NA | NA | CASSQDQIQNYEQYF
TRBV18 | 17 | NA | NA | CASSPRTQTGSNYGYTF
TRBV18 | 14 | NA | NA | CASSSGLLNTEAFF
TRBV2 | 15 | NA | NA | CASGDQDYSGFREFF
TRBV12-3/TRBV12-4 | 12 | once | NA | CATRARGNIQYF
TRBV27 | 15 | NA | NA | CASSRGGGGVTEAFF
TRBV2 | 14 | few | NA | CASSEGQWNSPLHF
TRBV30 | 14 | NA | TRBD1 | CARSRDRDEDTQYF
TRBV12-3/TRBV12-4 | 12 | NA | NA | CASSLRGNEQFF